These 28 T cell receptor beta chains originate from one sample sequenced in a study of identical twins. TCRdb itself ran the 5' RACE reads through MiXCR, one entry per CDR3 protein. The repertoire holds fewer than 650,000 distinct CDR3 sequences, with 9% to 10% as singletons. The data were also submitted as part of a second study, on yellow fever vaccine responses in identical twins.

What was sequenced was PBMCs. Source of these receptors: a woman between 18 and 29 years old in good health.

At least ten counts were recorded for this clonotype. The gene calls are TRBV20-1 and TRBJ2-4; the match to TRBD1 covers 8 bases. This CDR3 spans 17 amino acids. CDR1 and CDR2 (germline): DFQATT, SNEGSKA (reference sequence). J lost 6 bases, V lost 5 bases, and 18 bases had no gene match. CDR3 nucleotide sequence: TGCAGTGCTTCCACCACCATAGGACAGGGCTATATAAACATTCAGTACTTC. Protein: CSASTTIGQGYINIQYF.

V and J are TRBV7-2 and TRBJ2-3, with TRBD2 matching 9 bases. Germline trimming cut 8 bases from V and 1 base from J; bases unmatched to any gene: 7. CDR1 and CDR2 (germline): SGHTA, FQGNSA. The CDR3 is 15 amino acids. The CDR3 region has the DNA TGTGCCAGCCGTAGCGGGGGCCGACGCACAGATACGCAGTATTTT. Protein product: CASRSGGRRTDTQYF.

This clonotype appeared a few times. The rearrangement links TRBV9 to TRBJ2-3; TRBD2 might be the D (5 bases). CDR1 is SGDLS and CDR2 is YYNGEE in the germline V gene. V was clipped by 5 bases and J by 3 bases, with 16 bases between them. The CDR3 loop spans 15 amino acids. The CDR3 loop is CASSQSGANTDTQYF. The CDR3 DNA reads as TGTGCCAGCAGTCAAAGCGGAGCGAATACAGATACGCAGTATTTT.

The genes are TRBV12-3 or TRBV12-4 and TRBJ2-1; 10 bases align to TRBD2. This CDR3 is 18 amino acids long. V shed 8 bases and J 1 base; nucleotides not matched to a gene: 14. The CDR3 nucleotides read TGTGCCAGCTGTCGCCTCCTAGCGGGAGCTTATTCCTACAATGAGCAGTTCTTC. Protein sequence: CASCRLLAGAYSYNEQFF.

The chain combines TRBV7-6 with TRBJ2-2; D may match TRBD1 or TRBD2 (6 bases each). The CDR3 sequence is 16 residues long. Germline CDR1 SGHVS, CDR2 FNYEAQ. Between the trimmed V and J ends, which lost 1 base and 7 bases, there was a span of 16 bases. The CDR3 region has the DNA TGTGCCAGCAGCTTAGGATCCCGGGGGCCTGACGGGGAGCTGTTTTTT. Residues: CASSLGSRGPDGELFF.

This clonotype came up many times. The chain combines TRBV12-3 or TRBV12-4 with TRBJ1-1; D is possibly TRBD1 (6 bases). V was clipped by 5 bases and J by 0 bases, with 10 bases between them. This CDR3 has 14 amino acids. This chain's CDR3 is CASSLGGLNTEAFF. CDR3 nucleotide sequence: TGTGCCAGCAGTCTAGGGGGGCTGAACACTGAAGCTTTCTTT.

This clonotype was seen repeatedly, ten times or more. The rearrangement joins TRBV9 to TRBJ1-6, with 7 bases identical to TRBD1. Germline CDR1 reads SGDLS; CDR2 reads YYNGEE. V lost 2 bases, J lost 6 bases, and 2 bases stayed unmatched. The CDR3 totals 14 residues. The CDR3 sequence: CASSVTGANSPLHF. The CDR3 bases are TGTGCCAGCAGCGTCACAGGGGCTAATTCACCCCTCCACTTT.

The chain links TRBV4-3 to TRBJ2-7; D remains unclear. The ends were cut back, 0 bases at V and 7 bases at J, with 19 bases in the middle. This CDR3 spans 16 amino acids. Germline loops: CDR1 LGHNA, CDR2 YSLEER. The CDR3 reads CASSQDRREPYEEQYF. For the CDR3, the DNA is TGCGCCAGCAGCCAAGATCGTAGAGAGCCTTATGAGGAGCAGTACTTC.

J is TRBJ2-7 and V is TRBV20-1; D call uncertain. The V and J ends lost 3 bases and 2 bases respectively, with 8 bases between them. Germline CDR1 reads DFQATT; CDR2 reads SNEGSKA (reference sequence). The CDR3 sequence is 12 residues long. CDR3 in amino acids: CSARAGPYEQYF. The CDR3 DNA reads as TGCAGTGCTAGGGCTGGTCCCTACGAGCAGTACTTC.

This clonotype was seen only a few times. The rearrangement uses TRBV29-1 and TRBJ2-1; 7 bases line up with TRBD2. J gave up 5 bases and V 5 bases, and 0 bases lay outside the gene matches. This CDR3 is 11 amino acids long. The germline V gene has CDR1 SQVTM and CDR2 ANQGSEA. The CDR3 sequence: CSVLADNEQFF. In nucleotides, the CDR3 is TGCAGCGTTCTAGCGGACAATGAGCAGTTCTTC.

The chain combines TRBV6-5 with TRBJ2-7, with 12 bases fitting TRBD1. In germline, CDR1 is MNHEY, CDR2 SVGAGI. Trimming removed 8 bases from V and 5 bases from J; junction bases left unmatched: 1. The CDR3 has 12 amino acids. The CDR3 DNA reads as TGTGCCAGCGGGACAGGGGGCGACGAGCAGTACTTC. Translated: CASGTGGDEQYF.

The chain recombines TRBV28 with TRBJ2-7, with D uncertain. Between the trimmed V and J ends, which lost 3 bases and 0 bases, there was a span of 12 bases. Germline V CDR1 and CDR2: MDHEN, SYDVKM. There are 15 residues in the CDR3. The CDR3 region is CASSLSPQSSYEQYF. CDR3 nucleotide sequence: TGTGCCAGCAGTTTGTCCCCTCAAAGCTCCTACGAGCAGTACTTC.

This clonotype was recorded at least ten times. The V gene is TRBV4-1, the J gene TRBJ1-2; tentatively, D is TRBD1 (6 bases). The V and J ends lost 3 bases and 3 bases respectively, with 26 bases between them. CDR1 and CDR2 from the germline V gene are MGHRA and YSYEKL. The CDR3 sequence is 19 residues long. The CDR3 is CASSQGLRGSRVTDYGYTF. The CDR3 nucleotides are TGCGCCAGCAGCCAGGGACTGAGGGGGAGTCGTGTGACAGACTATGGCTACACCTTC.

The chain recombines TRBV6-2 or TRBV6-3 with TRBJ2-7, with a possible D match to TRBD1 (5 bases). Germline CDR1 and CDR2: MNHEY and SVGEGT. Trimming pared 3 bases from V and 1 base from J, leaving 13 bases between. The CDR3 consists of 15 residues. For the CDR3, the DNA is TGTGCCAGCAGTTATACCACAGGTGGATCCTACGAGCAGTACTTC. Its protein is CASSYTTGGSYEQYF.

This clonotype turned up a few times. The CDR3 loop reads CASSLLGDEQYF. As DNA, the CDR3 is TGTGCCAGCAGTTTACTGGGCGACGAGCAGTACTTC. The chain combines TRBV12-3 or TRBV12-4 with TRBJ2-7; D remains ambiguous. Deletions cut 2 bases from V and 5 bases from J, with 7 bases between. This CDR3 region has 12 residues.

This clonotype was detected many times. This sequence joins TRBV29-1 and TRBJ1-1; possibly TRBD1 for D (6 bases). The CDR3 is made up of 15 amino acids. The V and J ends lost 6 bases and 0 bases respectively, with 17 bases between them. Per germline, CDR1 SQVTM and CDR2 ANQGSEA. DNA of the CDR3: TGCAGCGTCCAAATCGGACAGCTCATGAACACTGAAGCTTTCTTT. It specifies CSVQIGQLMNTEAFF. The full variable domain, completed using reference TRBV29-1 and TRBJ1-1, is SAVISQKPSRDICQRGTSLTIQCQVDSQVTMMFWYRQQPGQSLTLIATANQGSEATYESGFVIDKFPISRPNLTFSTLTVSNMSPEDSSIYLCSVQIGQLMNTEAFFGQGTRLTVV.

This chain joins TRBV11-2 and TRBJ2-5, with D hard to call. The CDR3 extends over 12 amino acids. V was trimmed by 3 bases and J by 7 bases, leaving 9 bases between them. Germline CDR1 reads SGHAT; CDR2 reads FQNNGV. CDR3 in amino acids: CASSLGSGTQYF. The CDR3 bases are TGTGCCAGCAGCTTGGGCTCGGGGACCCAGTACTTC.

In this sample, this clonotype turned up many times. The CDR3 spells CASSRSDGGNYGYTF. The CDR3 bases are TGTGCCAGCAGTCGTTCGGACGGAGGAAACTATGGCTACACCTTC. The V gene is TRBV6-1, the J gene TRBJ1-2; unclear D gene. Germline V gives CDR1 MNHNS, CDR2 SASEGT. The CDR3 runs 15 residues. V was clipped by 5 bases and J by 2 bases, with 15 bases between them.

This clonotype was observed at least ten times. V usage is TRBV10-1 and J usage is TRBJ2-1; D possibly corresponds to TRBD1 (5 bases). CDR3 length equals 13 residues. Germline lookup yields CDR1 WNHNN and CDR2 SYGVQD (reference sequence). Trimming took off 6 bases at V and 1 base at J, with 7 bases between the two ends. CDR3 nucleotide sequence: TGCGCCAGCAGCCAGGGTTCCTACAATGAGCAGTTCTTC. As protein: CASSQGSYNEQFF.

The genes are TRBV5-6 and TRBJ2-5, with TRBD2 matching 10 bases. Trimming at V came to 4 bases and at J to 0 bases, leaving 9 bases not matched to a gene. The germline V gene encodes CDR1 SGHDT and CDR2 YYEEEE. The CDR3 consists of 17 residues. The DNA of the CDR3 is TGTGCCAGCAGCATCTCTTGGACTAGCGGCTACCAAGAGACCCAGTACTTC. Translating it yields CASSISWTSGYQETQYF.

This clonotype was seen more than once but under ten times. V gene TRBV6-5 combines with J gene TRBJ1-3, with TRBD1 as a possible D gene (6 bases). The length of the CDR3 is 14 residues. Looked up from germline, CDR1 is MNHEY and CDR2 is SVGAGI. Trimming took off 2 bases at V and 6 bases at J, with 11 bases between the two ends. CDR3 sequence (DNA): TGTGCCAGCAGTTACGGACAGCTGCAAAACACCATATATTTT. Residues: CASSYGQLQNTIYF.

This chain links TRBV6-5 with TRBJ2-3; 8 bases are a match to TRBD2. The CDR3 spans 18 residues. CDR1 and CDR2 (germline): MNHEY, SVGAGI. With 0 bases clipped from V and 0 bases from J, the junction kept 8 bases outside the gene matches. CDR3 coding DNA: TGTGCCAGCAGTTACTCAGCGGGAGTCCCCTCTAGCACAGATACGCAGTATTTT. It translates to CASSYSAGVPSSTDTQYF.

V and J are TRBV6-1 and TRBJ2-1; weak D call: TRBD1 (5 bases). The V gene lost 8 bases and the J gene lost 6 bases, with 17 bases spanning the gap. The germline V gene has CDR1 MNHNS and CDR2 SASEGT. This CDR3 has 14 residues. The CDR3 DNA follows: TGTGCCAGCGGGGCCTGGGGCGGTTCCAATGAGCAGTTCTTC. Protein sequence: CASGAWGGSNEQFF.

The rearrangement links TRBV12-3 or TRBV12-4 to TRBJ2-3; 8 nucleotides agree with TRBD1. The CDR3 loop spans 15 amino acids. J lost 1 base, V lost 6 bases, and 6 bases had no gene match. In DNA form, the CDR3 reads TGTGCCAGCAGAAAACAGGGGGAGGGCACAGATACGCAGTATTTT. The encoded protein is CASRKQGEGTDTQYF.

V usage is TRBV4-1 and J usage is TRBJ1-2, with D possibly matching TRBD1 (5 bases). The CDR3 runs 14 residues. Germline CDR1 is MGHRA and CDR2 is YSYEKL. Trimming removed 4 bases at V and 3 bases at J, with 12 bases between. The CDR3 is CASSLLRDDYGYTF. In nucleotides, the CDR3 is TGCGCCAGCAGCCTGCTCCGGGACGACTATGGCTACACCTTC.

The table lists this clonotype with many counts. V usage is TRBV7-2 and J usage is TRBJ2-3; D gene uncertain. Germline-derived CDR1 and CDR2 are SGHTA and FQGNSA. The V gene lost 1 base and the J gene lost 9 bases, with 17 bases spanning the gap. The CDR3 extends over 15 amino acids. CDR3 region: CASSLEGSHSKTQYF. For the CDR3, the DNA is TGTGCCAGCAGCTTAGAAGGCTCGCACTCGAAAACGCAGTATTTT. The entire variable domain, with the rest obtained from reference TRBV7-2 and TRBJ2-3, is as follows: GAGVSQSPSNKVTEKGKDVELRCDPISGHTALYWYRQSLGQGLEFLIYFQGNSAPDKSGLPSDRFSAERTGGSVSTLTIQRTQQEDSAVYLCASSLEGSHSKTQYFGPGTRLTVL.

This clonotype showed up many times. V and J are TRBV12-3 or TRBV12-4 and TRBJ2-5; maybe TRBD2 (5 bases). Trimming took off 5 bases at V and 5 bases at J, with 18 bases between the two ends. The CDR3 is 15 residues long. The DNA of the CDR3 is TGTGCCAGCAGTCGTTCAGCGGAACCCCCGGAGACCCAGTACTTC. This sequence encodes CASSRSAEPPETQYF.

The sample holds many counts of this clonotype. The V and J genes are TRBV7-9 and TRBJ2-1; D is unclear. Trimming pared 1 base from V and 4 bases from J, leaving 8 bases between. CDR1 SEHNR and CDR2 FQNEAQ come from the germline V gene (reference sequence). CDR3 size: 14 residues. The CDR3, as DNA: TGTGCCAGCAGCTTAGTTGCAGAGTACAATGAGCAGTTCTTC. Translating gives CASSLVAEYNEQFF. Based on the CDR3 plus reference TRBV7-9 and TRBJ2-1, the full variable domain is DTGVSQNPRHKITKRGQNVTFRCDPISEHNRLYWYRQTLGQGPEFLTYFQNEAQLEKSRLLSDRFSAERPKGSFSTLEIQRTEQGDSAMYLCASSLVAEYNEQFFGPGTRLTVL.